The clone carrying this TCR beta chain was found a few times. Antigen: not known. The sample belongs to a study of beta chain features in type 1 diabetes. On the study more broadly: The patient and healthy donor groups were comparable for age, gender and cell yields.

Isolated RNA was reverse transcribed in full, so expressed TCRB transcripts were sequenced. There were about 3.57 million reads on average in the naive, central memory and regulatory T cell samples. Here immunoSEQ multiplex PCR was the method, and the copy in TCRdb shows in-frame clones only, minus some. The data contain 300,000 to 350,000 clones, approximately 13% of them singletons. Overall study results and limits: Insertions at VDJ junctions were less frequent in type 1 diabetes patients. These patients also deleted more nucleotides at the same junctions. TCRB CDR3 length was moderately but significantly reduced in all four CD4+ subsets of Type 1 diabetes patients. In patients and controls equally, PCR might favor templates that are shorter.

Germline V gene data show CDR1 as SGHRS and CDR2 as YFSETQ. With V trimmed by 1 base and J by 2 bases, 6 bases remained unmatched. The CDR3 runs 15 residues. The genes are TRBV5-1 and TRBJ2-7; TRBD1 agrees at 7 bases. Source material: naive CD4+ T cells from blood. The source of this sequence is a woman aged 18-29 years with type 1 diabetes. CDR3 protein: CASSLRGTGAYEQYF. The CDR3 DNA reads TGCGCCAGCAGCTTGCGAGGAACAGGGGCCTACGAGCAGTACTTC.